This T cell receptor beta chain was captured by sequencing in a study of T cells in Graves' hyperthyroidism and ophthalmopathy. Authors of the study amplified TCR beta CDR3 regions from RNA transcripts. HTBI primers drove first-round RT-PCR of the TCR CDR3. TCRdb used MiXCR to reprocess the multiplex PCR reads, holding one entry per CDR3 protein. The table shows hundreds of thousands of distinct CDR3 sequences, with approximately 15% occurring only once. Each patient was aged 18 to 65 and had newly diagnosed hyperthyroidism of under 2 months' duration. Sequenced sample: blood. The receptor's source is a woman aged 25-40 years with Graves' hyperthyroidism that later progressed to Graves' ophthalmopathy.

In DNA form, the CDR3 reads TGTGCCAGCAGCGCCAACGTAGAGACAGGGCGGGCTGAAGCTTTCTTT. It encodes CASSANVETGRAEAFF. The chain recombines TRBV9 with TRBJ1-1; 7 bases align to TRBD1. With V trimmed by 3 bases and J by 6 bases, 14 bases remained unmatched. CDR1 and CDR2 (germline): SGDLS, YYNGEE. The CDR3 is 16 residues long.